The sequence of this T cell receptor (beta chain) was determined in a study of blood T cell repertoires in COVID-19. Study details: T cells, B-cell-depleted T cells, or PBMCs provided the cDNA or gDNA that served as material.

Generated by immunoSEQ multiplex PCR, the TCRdb table keeps only in-frame clones and is missing some. The data hold 45,000 to 65,000 clones, with approximately 80% observed a single time. Per germline, CDR1 GTSNPN and CDR2 SVGIG (reference sequence). V lost 0 bases to trimming and J lost 0 bases, with 8 bases between them. CDR3 length: 14 amino acids. Source material: peripheral blood. The clonotype comes from a human donor in a cohort sampled during active COVID-19. This chain links TRBV30 with TRBJ2-5, with D hard to call. The CDR3 region is CAWSVIENQETQYF. DNA for the CDR3: TGTGCCTGGAGTGTAATAGAGAACCAAGAGACCCAGTACTTC.